This T cell receptor beta chain derives from a study of T cells in Graves' hyperthyroidism and ophthalmopathy. RNA transcripts provided the source from which TCR beta CDR3 regions were amplified. The primer set for the first-round RT-PCR of the TCR CDR3 was HTBI. Each CDR3 protein gets one entry after TCRdb re-called the multiplex PCR reads with MiXCR. The sample holds approximately 400,000 distinct CDR3 sequences; approximately 19% are singletons and the top ten take around 4%. The definition of stable Graves' hyperthyroidism was no ophthalmopathy progression within 18 months. Reasons for excluding patients were uncontrolled infection, other autoimmune disease, pregnancy or lactation. Extraction of PBMCs used 7.5 to 10 ml of fresh peripheral blood. Germline CDR1 reads SGHTA; CDR2 reads FQGTGA. V lost 0 bases and J 1 base, leaving 9 bases between the germline ends. The CDR3 has 15 residues. This clonotype was recorded at least ten times. Antigen unknown.

Study-level findings and limits: Before onset, ophthalmopathy was predicted by the model a median 6.5 months earlier.

The receptor was derived from a woman aged 18-29 years with Graves' hyperthyroidism. The chain uses TRBV7-3 and TRBJ2-5; D might be TRBD2 (5 bases). The sample was blood. CDR3 sequence reads: CASSLTAGPQETQYF. CDR3 bases: TGTGCCAGCAGCTTAACGGCGGGCCCCCAAGAGACCCAGTACTTC.